The present TCR beta chain was sequenced within a study of blood T cell repertoires in COVID-19. Overall study context: Acute and convalescent COVID-19 specimens originated in the United States, Italy and Spain. PBMCs, B-cell-depleted T cells, or T cells were the source of the cDNA or gDNA that made up the material.

The CDR3 length is 12 residues. Trimming stripped 6 bases from V and 6 bases from J, with 9 bases between. The participants were between roughly 18 and 100 years old and came from roughly 24 US areas. Clinical history reported by participants formed the basis on which cohorts were assigned. Method: immunoSEQ multiplex PCR; TCRdb's copy keeps in-frame clones and lacks some. The table lists under 250,000 clones, approximately 83% of them singletons, with 4.8% in the top ten. The material sequenced was PBMCs or T cells enriched from blood (not recorded which). The receptor was isolated from a woman aged 45-65 years who had been exposed to COVID-19. This chain links TRBV12-3 or TRBV12-4 with TRBJ2-1; weak D call: TRBD1 (5 bases). The CDR3 here is CASSRVGNEQFF. CDR3 coding DNA: TGTGCCAGCAGCAGGGTGGGCAATGAGCAGTTCTTC.